This T cell receptor beta chain was sequenced in a study of T cells in Graves' hyperthyroidism and ophthalmopathy. Per the germline V gene, CDR1 is SGHTA and CDR2 is FQGTGA. The junction had 1 base not matched to a gene; V was cut back by 4 bases and J by 5 bases. This CDR3 region has 15 residues. This clonotype occurred many times. Amplified regions were TCR beta CDR3 sequences from RNA transcripts. In the first-round RT-PCR of the TCR CDR3, the HTBI primer set was used. One entry per CDR3 protein, called by TCRdb with MiXCR from the multiplex PCR reads. The repertoire holds fewer than 650,000 distinct CDR3 sequences, with roughly 15% as singletons.

This chain connects TRBV7-3 to TRBJ2-3; 15 bases are a match to TRBD2. This receptor was identified in a woman aged 40 to 49 with Graves' hyperthyroidism. Sequenced input: blood. CDR3 coding DNA: TGTGCCAGCAGCTGGGGACTAGCGGGAGGAGATACGCAGTATTTT. Its translation is CASSWGLAGGDTQYF.